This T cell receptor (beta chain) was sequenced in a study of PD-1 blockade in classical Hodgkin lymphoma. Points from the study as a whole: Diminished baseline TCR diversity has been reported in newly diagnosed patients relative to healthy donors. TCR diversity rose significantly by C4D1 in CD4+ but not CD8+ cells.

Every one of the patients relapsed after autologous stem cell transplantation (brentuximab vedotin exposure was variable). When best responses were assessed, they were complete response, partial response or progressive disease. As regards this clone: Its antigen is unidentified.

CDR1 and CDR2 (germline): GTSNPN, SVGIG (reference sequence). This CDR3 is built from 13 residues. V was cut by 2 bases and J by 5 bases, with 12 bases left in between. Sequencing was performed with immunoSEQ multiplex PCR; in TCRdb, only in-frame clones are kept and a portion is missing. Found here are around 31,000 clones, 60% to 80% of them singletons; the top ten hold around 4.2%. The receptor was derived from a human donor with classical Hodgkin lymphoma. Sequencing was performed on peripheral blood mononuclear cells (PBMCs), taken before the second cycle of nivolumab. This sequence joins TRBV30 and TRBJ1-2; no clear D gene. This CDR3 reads CAWSLAEQYGYTF. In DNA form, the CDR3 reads TGTGCCTGGAGTCTGGCAGAACAATATGGCTACACCTTC.